This TCR beta chain was captured by sequencing in a study of tumor-infiltrating lymphocytes in primary liver carcinoma. Study results and caveats: In tumor-adjacent and tumor-blood pairs, overlap was lower than in tumor region pairs. The top-250-clone fraction was significantly higher in tumors than in blood (p = 0.039).

This clonotype was observed once. Antigen specificity is unknown. Blood RNA was derived from unsorted whole blood, and germline DNA was extracted too. A primer matching the constant region was used to make TCR beta cDNA from 500 to 600 ng of total RNA. It was through three nested multiplex PCR rounds of slightly modified ARM-PCR that TCR beta libraries arose. TRBV1-TRBV30 forward primers and a C-beta reverse primer were used in the first two PCR rounds, which each ran for 9 to 10 cycles. TCRdb recomputed calls from the multiplex PCR reads with MiXCR, one row per CDR3 protein. The sample holds about 300,000 distinct CDR3 sequences; less than 75% are singletons and the top ten take more than 8.5%. The V end lost 1 base, the J end lost 8 bases, and 18 bases lay between the germline ends. The CDR3 runs 16 residues. Per germline, CDR1 SEHNR and CDR2 FQNEAQ (reference sequence).

The V and J genes are TRBV7-9 and TRBJ2-1, with a tentative D call TRBD2 (5 bases). This TCR came from a man aged 40-49 years with primary liver carcinoma and hepatitis B virus infection. The sample comprised peripheral blood. The CDR3 bases are TGTGCCAGCAGCTTAGTCGGCCTAGCAGGAAGCTATGAGCAGTTCTTC. Encoded protein: CASSLVGLAGSYEQFF.